The clone carrying this T cell receptor (beta chain) came up once. The data were taken from a study of blood T cell repertoires in COVID-19. On the study more broadly: Nucleic acid was either cDNA or gDNA, and it came from T cells, B-cell-depleted T cells, or PBMCs.

Measured with immunoSEQ multiplex PCR; TCRdb has only the in-frame clones, and not every one. The repertoire holds about 130,000 clones, with approximately 90% as singletons. With 4 bases removed from V and 7 bases from J, the gap between germline ends came to 29 bases. Germline CDR1 reads SGHDT; CDR2 reads YYEEEE. CDR3 length equals 18 residues. The V gene is TRBV5-6, the J gene TRBJ2-5, with a possible D match to TRBD1 (10 bases). The source of this sequence is a man in his sixties with active or convalescent COVID-19. Sequenced input: peripheral blood. The CDR3 bases are TGTGCCAGCAGCGCCCTGGGGGACAGGGGTGAGCGGGGGGCGACCCAGTACTTC. Translated: CASSALGDRGERGATQYF. Full variable domain (remainder filled in from reference TRBV5-6 and TRBJ2-5): DAGVTQSPTHLIKTRGQQVTLRCSPKSGHDTVSWYQQALGQGPQFIFQYYEEEERQRGNFPDRFSGHQFPNYSSELNVNALLLGDSALYLCASSALGDRGERGATQYFGPGTRLLVL.